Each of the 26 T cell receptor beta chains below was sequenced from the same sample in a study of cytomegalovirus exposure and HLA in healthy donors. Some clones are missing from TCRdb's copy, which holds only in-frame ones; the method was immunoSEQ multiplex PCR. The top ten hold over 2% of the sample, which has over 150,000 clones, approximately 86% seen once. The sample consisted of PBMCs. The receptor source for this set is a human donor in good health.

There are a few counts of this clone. DNA for the CDR3: TGTGCCAGCAGCGACCGGACATCTGACTCTGGGGCCAACGTCCTGACTTTC. Protein sequence: CASSDRTSDSGANVLTF. V gene TRBV9 combines with J gene TRBJ2-6, with D possibly TRBD1 on 5 matching bases. This CDR3 comprises 17 residues. Germline loops: CDR1 SGDLS, CDR2 YYNGEE. Trimming pared 3 bases from V and 0 bases from J, leaving 13 bases between.

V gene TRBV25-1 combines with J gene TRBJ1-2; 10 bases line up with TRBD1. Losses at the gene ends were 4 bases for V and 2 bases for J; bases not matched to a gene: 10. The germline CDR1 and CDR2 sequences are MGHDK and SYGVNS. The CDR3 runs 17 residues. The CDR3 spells CASSGGTGAPLNYGYTF. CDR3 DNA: TGTGCCAGCAGTGGCGGGACAGGGGCTCCCTTGAACTATGGCTACACCTTC.

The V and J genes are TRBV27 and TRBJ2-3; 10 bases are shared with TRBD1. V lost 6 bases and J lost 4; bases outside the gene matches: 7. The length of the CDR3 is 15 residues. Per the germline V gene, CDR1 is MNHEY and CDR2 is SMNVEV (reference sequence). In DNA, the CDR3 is TGTGCCAGCAGCCCCCGACAGGGGGCGGCAGATACGCAGTATTTT. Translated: CASSPRQGAADTQYF.

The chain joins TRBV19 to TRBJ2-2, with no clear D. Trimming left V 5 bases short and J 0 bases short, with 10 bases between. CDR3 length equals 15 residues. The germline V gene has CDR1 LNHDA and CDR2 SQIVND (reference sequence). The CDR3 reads CASSQQLTNTGELFF. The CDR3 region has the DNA TGTGCCAGTAGTCAACAGCTCACGAACACCGGGGAGCTGTTTTTT.

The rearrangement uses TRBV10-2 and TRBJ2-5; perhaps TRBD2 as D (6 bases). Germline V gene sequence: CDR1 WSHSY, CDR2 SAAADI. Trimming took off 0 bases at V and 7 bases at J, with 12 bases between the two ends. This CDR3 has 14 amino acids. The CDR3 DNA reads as TGCGCCAGCAGTGAGTCTTCATCCGGGGGGACCCAGTACTTC. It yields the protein CASSESSSGGTQYF.

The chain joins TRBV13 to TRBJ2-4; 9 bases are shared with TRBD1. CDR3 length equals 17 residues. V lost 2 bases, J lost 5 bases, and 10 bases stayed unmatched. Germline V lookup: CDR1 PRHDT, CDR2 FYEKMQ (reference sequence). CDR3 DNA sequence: TGTGCCAGCAGCTTATCCGGGCCCTACAGGGGGCAAAACATTCAGTACTTC. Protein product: CASSLSGPYRGQNIQYF.

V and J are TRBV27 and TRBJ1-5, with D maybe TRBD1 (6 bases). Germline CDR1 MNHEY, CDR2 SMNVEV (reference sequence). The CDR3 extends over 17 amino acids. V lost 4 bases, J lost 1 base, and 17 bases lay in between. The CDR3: CASSSRGGVISNQPQHF. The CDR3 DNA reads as TGTGCCAGCAGTTCGAGGGGGGGGGTAATCAGCAATCAGCCCCAGCATTTT.

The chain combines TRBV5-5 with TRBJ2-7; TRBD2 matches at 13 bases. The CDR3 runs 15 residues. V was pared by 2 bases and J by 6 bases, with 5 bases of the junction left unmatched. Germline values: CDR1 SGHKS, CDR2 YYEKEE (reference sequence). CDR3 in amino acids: CASSFVWTSGSEQYF. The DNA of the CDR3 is TGTGCCAGCAGCTTCGTGTGGACTAGCGGGAGCGAGCAGTACTTC.

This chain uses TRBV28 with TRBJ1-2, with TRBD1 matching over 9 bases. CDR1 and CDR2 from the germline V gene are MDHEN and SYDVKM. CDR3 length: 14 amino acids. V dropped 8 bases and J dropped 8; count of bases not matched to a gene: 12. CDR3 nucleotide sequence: TGTGCCAGCTCCTGGGACAGGGAAGTTGAAGGCTACACCTTC. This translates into CASSWDREVEGYTF.

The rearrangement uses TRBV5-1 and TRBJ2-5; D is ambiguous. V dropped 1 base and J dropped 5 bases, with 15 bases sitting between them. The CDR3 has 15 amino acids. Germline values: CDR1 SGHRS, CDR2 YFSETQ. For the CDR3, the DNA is TGCGCCAGCAGCTTGATCGGAGCCGCCGCGGAGACCCAGTACTTC. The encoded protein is CASSLIGAAAETQYF.

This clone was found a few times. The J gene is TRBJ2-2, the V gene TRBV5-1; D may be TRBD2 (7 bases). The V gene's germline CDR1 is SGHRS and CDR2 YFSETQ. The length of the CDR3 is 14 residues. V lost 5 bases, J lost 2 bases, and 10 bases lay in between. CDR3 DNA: TGCGCCAGCAGTGGGGGGGCAAACACCGGGGAGCTGTTTTTT. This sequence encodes CASSGGANTGELFF.

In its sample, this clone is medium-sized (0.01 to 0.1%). The CDR3 region is CASSDSAGGPYNEQFF. CDR3 sequence (DNA): TGTGCCAGCAGTGACTCCGCGGGAGGGCCCTACAATGAGCAGTTCTTC. The genes are TRBV6-4 and TRBJ2-1; TRBD2 agrees at 9 bases. CDR3 length: 16 amino acids. Trimming removed 0 bases from V and 2 bases from J; junction bases left unmatched: 2. The germline V gene encodes CDR1 MRHNA and CDR2 SNTAGT.

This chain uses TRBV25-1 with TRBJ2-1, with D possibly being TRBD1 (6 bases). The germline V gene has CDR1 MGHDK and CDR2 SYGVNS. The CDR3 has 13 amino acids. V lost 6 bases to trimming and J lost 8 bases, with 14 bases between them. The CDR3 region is CASRHPGAHEQFF. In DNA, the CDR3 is TGTGCCAGCAGGCACCCAGGGGCCCATGAGCAGTTCTTC.

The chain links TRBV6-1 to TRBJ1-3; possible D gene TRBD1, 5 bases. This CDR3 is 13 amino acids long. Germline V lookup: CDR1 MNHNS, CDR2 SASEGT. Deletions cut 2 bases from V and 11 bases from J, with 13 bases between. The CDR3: CASSEMGGSPIYF. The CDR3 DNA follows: TGTGCCAGCAGTGAAATGGGGGGGTCTCCCATATATTTT.

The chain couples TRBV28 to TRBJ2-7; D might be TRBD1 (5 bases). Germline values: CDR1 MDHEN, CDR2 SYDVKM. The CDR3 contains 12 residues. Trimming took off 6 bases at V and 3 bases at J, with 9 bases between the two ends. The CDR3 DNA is TGTGCCAGCAGAGGCAGGGTCTACGAGCAGTACTTC. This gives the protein CASRGRVYEQYF. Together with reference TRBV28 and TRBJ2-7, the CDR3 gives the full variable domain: DVKVTQSSRYLVKRTGEKVFLECVQDMDHENMFWYRQDPGLGLRLIYFSYDVKMKEKGDIPEGYSVSREKKERFSLILESASTNQTSMYLCASRGRVYEQYFGPGTRLTVT.

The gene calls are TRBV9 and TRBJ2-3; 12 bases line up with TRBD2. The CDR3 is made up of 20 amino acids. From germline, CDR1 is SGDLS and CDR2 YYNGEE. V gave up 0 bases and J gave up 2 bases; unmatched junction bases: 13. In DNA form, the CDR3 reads TGTGCCAGCAGCGTAGGCGTCTCTAGCGGGAGGGCCCCGTACACAGATACGCAGTATTTT. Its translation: CASSVGVSSGRAPYTDTQYF.

CDR3 coding DNA: TGTGCCAGCAGTGGAGACAGACACTCCTACAATGAGCAGTTCTTC. Residues: CASSGDRHSYNEQFF. The chain joins TRBV6-5 to TRBJ2-1, with D possibly TRBD1 on 5 matching bases. CDR1 is MNHEY, CDR2 SVGAGI, per germline. CDR3 size: 15 residues. The ends were cut back, 5 bases at V and 0 bases at J, with 11 bases in the middle.

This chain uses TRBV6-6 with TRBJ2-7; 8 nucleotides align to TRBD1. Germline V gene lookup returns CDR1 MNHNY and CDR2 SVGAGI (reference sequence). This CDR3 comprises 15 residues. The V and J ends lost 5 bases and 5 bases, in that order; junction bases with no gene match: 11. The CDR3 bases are TGTGCCAGCAGTGCCGGATGGACAGGGATCCACGAGCAGTACTTC. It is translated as CASSAGWTGIHEQYF.

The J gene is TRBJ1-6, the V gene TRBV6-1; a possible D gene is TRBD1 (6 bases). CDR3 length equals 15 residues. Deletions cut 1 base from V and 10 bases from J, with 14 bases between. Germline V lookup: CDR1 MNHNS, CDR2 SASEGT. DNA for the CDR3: TGTGCCAGCAGTGAAGGATACAGGGTAGGCTCACCCCTCCACTTT. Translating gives CASSEGYRVGSPLHF.

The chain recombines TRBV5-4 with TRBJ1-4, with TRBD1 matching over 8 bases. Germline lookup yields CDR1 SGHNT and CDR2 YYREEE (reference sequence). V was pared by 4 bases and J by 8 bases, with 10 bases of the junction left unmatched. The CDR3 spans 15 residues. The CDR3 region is CASSRSGGGSEKLFF. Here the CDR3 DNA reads TGTGCCAGCAGCCGATCAGGGGGCGGTTCGGAAAAACTGTTTTTT.

CDR3 coding DNA: TGTGCCAGCAGAGTAGCGGGAGGGTCAACCGGGGAGCTGTTTTTT. It translates to CASRVAGGSTGELFF. The J gene is TRBJ2-2, the V gene TRBV19; 11 bases fit TRBD2. This CDR3 has 15 amino acids. Trimming at V came to 9 bases and at J to 5 bases, leaving 8 bases not matched to a gene. Germline V lookup: CDR1 LNHDA, CDR2 SQIVND (reference sequence).

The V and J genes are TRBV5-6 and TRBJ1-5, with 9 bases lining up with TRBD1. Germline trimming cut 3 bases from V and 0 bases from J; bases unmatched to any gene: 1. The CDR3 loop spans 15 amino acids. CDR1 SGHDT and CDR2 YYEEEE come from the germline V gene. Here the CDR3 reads CASSWGQGSNQPQHF. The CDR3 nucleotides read TGTGCCAGCAGCTGGGGACAGGGTAGCAATCAGCCCCAGCATTTT.

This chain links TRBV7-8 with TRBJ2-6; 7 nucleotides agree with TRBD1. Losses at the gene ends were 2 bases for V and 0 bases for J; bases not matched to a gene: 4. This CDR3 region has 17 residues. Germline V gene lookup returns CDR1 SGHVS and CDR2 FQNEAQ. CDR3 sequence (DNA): TGTGCCAGCAGCTTACGGACAGGCGACTCTGGGGCCAACGTCCTGACTTTC. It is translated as CASSLRTGDSGANVLTF.

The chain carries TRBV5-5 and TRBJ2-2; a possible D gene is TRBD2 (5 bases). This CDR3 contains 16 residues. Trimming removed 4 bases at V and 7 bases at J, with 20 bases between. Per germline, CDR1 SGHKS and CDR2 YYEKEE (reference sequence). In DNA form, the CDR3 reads TGTGCCAGCAGCCCGGCCGAGGGTCGAGAAAACGGGGAGCTGTTTTTT. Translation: CASSPAEGRENGELFF.

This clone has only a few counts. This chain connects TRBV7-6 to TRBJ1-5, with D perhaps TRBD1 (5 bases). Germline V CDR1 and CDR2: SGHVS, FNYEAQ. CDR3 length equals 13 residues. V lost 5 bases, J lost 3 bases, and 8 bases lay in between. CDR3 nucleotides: TGTGCCAGCAGCCCAGGGTACAATCAGCCCCAGCATTTT. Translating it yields CASSPGYNQPQHF.

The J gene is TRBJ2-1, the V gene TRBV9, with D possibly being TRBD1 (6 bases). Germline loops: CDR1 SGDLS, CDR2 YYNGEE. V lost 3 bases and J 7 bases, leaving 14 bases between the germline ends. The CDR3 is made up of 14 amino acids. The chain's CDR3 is CASSDWDKGNEQFF. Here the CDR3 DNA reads TGTGCCAGCAGCGATTGGGACAAGGGTAATGAGCAGTTCTTC.